The present T cell receptor (beta chain) was sequenced within a study of shared clonotypes between healthy human individuals. The overall study: CD8 memory received one plate per donor, CD8 naive two, CD4 memory three and CD4 naive three.

The study drew its donors from healthy HIV-negative adults without recent acute infections or vaccinations. V was clipped by 1 base and J by 3 bases, with 12 bases between them. The length of the CDR3 is 15 residues. Germline values: CDR1 MNHNS, CDR2 SASEGT. The assay was immunoSEQ multiplex PCR, and TCRdb's table has in-frame clones only and misses some. The repertoire holds 2 million to 3 million clones, with approximately 93% as singletons. The TCR sequence derives from a man younger than 35 in good health. Some clones in this sample may be carry-over from other donors' samples. The V and J genes are TRBV6-1 and TRBJ1-2; a weak D match, TRBD1 (5 bases). The sample comprised naive CD4+ T cells from PBMCs. Described subset: CD45RA+ positively selected. In DNA, the CDR3 is TGTGCCAGCAGTGAAGGGGGGACTACCTACTATGGCTACACCTTC. Protein: CASSEGGTTYYGYTF.